These 20 T cell receptor beta chains were sequenced from one sample in a study of T cell responses to AZD1222 COVID-19 vaccine. The data were produced by immunoSEQ multiplex PCR, yet TCRdb's version contains in-frame clones alone and is incomplete. In the table there are about 140,000 clones, over 90% of which are singletons. The specimen was peripheral blood, collected on day 0 of AZD1222 vaccination. The source is an adult in good health.

This chain connects TRBV7-9 to TRBJ1-1; no definite D call. This CDR3 has 11 amino acids. V was trimmed by 1 base and J by 10 bases, leaving 7 bases between them. The germline CDR1 and CDR2 sequences are SEHNR and FQNEAQ (reference sequence). CDR3 amino acids: CASSLDVGAFF. CDR3 nucleotides: TGTGCCAGCAGCTTAGATGTGGGAGCTTTCTTT.

The chain has TRBV6-5 and TRBJ1-2, with 7 bases fitting TRBD1. V lost 6 bases to trimming and J lost 8 bases; unmatched junction nucleotides: 12. Germline CDR1 reads MNHEY; CDR2 reads SVGAGI. The CDR3 has 14 amino acids. This chain's CDR3 is CASRIRGDSSGYTF. DNA for the CDR3: TGTGCCAGCAGAATAAGGGGGGACAGTTCCGGCTACACCTTC.

This clone appeared a single time. The CDR3 loop reads CASSQGLAKYSGANVLTF. The CDR3 coding sequence is TGTGCCAGCAGCCAAGGGCTAGCGAAATACTCTGGGGCCAACGTCCTGACTTTC. V gene TRBV14 combines with J gene TRBJ2-6, with a possible D match to TRBD2 (6 bases). The CDR3 loop spans 18 amino acids. V dropped 1 base and J dropped 0 bases, with 13 bases sitting between them. The V gene's germline CDR1 is SGHDN and CDR2 FVKESK.

V is TRBV3-1 (or the pseudogene TRBV3-2) and J is TRBJ2-6; 10 bases fit TRBD1. Germline lookup yields CDR1 LGHDT and CDR2 YNNKEL (reference sequence). The CDR3 runs to 17 residues. J lost 4 bases, V lost 3 bases, and 6 bases had no gene match. CDR3 protein: CASSQTGGRSGANVLTF. In nucleotides, the CDR3 is TGTGCCAGCAGCCAGACAGGGGGCAGGTCCGGGGCCAACGTCCTGACTTTC.

The gene calls are TRBV19 and TRBJ1-5; no reliable D call. This CDR3 has 14 residues. The germline CDR1 and CDR2 sequences are LNHDA and SQIVND (reference sequence). V lost 10 bases and J lost 4, with 17 bases in between. CDR3 amino acids: CATAVPWRNQPQHF. CDR3 nucleotides: TGTGCCACCGCGGTTCCGTGGAGGAATCAGCCCCAGCATTTT. The variable domain in full, with the rest retrieved from reference TRBV19 and TRBJ1-5, is DGGITQSPKYLFRKEGQNVTLSCEQNLNHDAMYWYRQDPGQGLRLIYYSQIVNDFQKGDIAEGYSVSREKKESFPLTVTSAQKNPTAFYLCATAVPWRNQPQHFGDGTRLSIL.

The rearrangement joins TRBV19 to TRBJ2-4; no clear D gene. Per the germline V gene, CDR1 is LNHDA and CDR2 is SQIVND (reference sequence). Trimming cost V 3 bases and J 0 bases, with 15 bases left between them. The CDR3 consists of 17 residues. The CDR3 DNA reads as TGTGCCAGTAGTATTGAACAAGGTGGTATAGCCAAAAACATTCAGTACTTC. As protein: CASSIEQGGIAKNIQYF.

This clone was counted only a few times. This chain links TRBV25-1 with TRBJ2-7, with no clear D. V was clipped by 4 bases and J by 0 bases, with 7 bases between them. Looked up from germline, CDR1 is MGHDK and CDR2 is SYGVNS. The CDR3 has 13 residues. CDR3 sequence reads: CASSGGASYEQYF. CDR3 in DNA: TGTGCCAGCAGTGGAGGTGCCTCCTACGAGCAGTACTTC.

V usage is TRBV19 and J usage is TRBJ2-6; 9 nucleotides line up with TRBD1. CDR1 and CDR2 from the germline V gene are LNHDA and SQIVND (reference sequence). The CDR3 spans 19 residues. The J segment lost 4 bases and the V segment lost 7 bases, leaving 17 bases of the junction unmatched. The CDR3 loop reads CASTRLRDRVRSGANVLTF. CDR3 nucleotide sequence: TGTGCCAGTACGAGACTCCGGGACAGGGTCCGATCGGGGGCCAACGTCCTGACTTTC.

V and J are TRBV6-2 or TRBV6-3 and TRBJ1-5; 9 positions agree with TRBD1. Looked up from germline, CDR1 is MNHEY and CDR2 is SVGEGT. V shed 3 bases, J shed 4 bases, and the junction held 4 bases outside the gene matches. This CDR3 has 15 residues. CDR3 sequence (DNA): TGTGCCAGCAGTTATTTGACAGGGGGGAATCAGCCCCAGCATTTT. Translation gives CASSYLTGGNQPQHF.

The chain links TRBV7-7 to TRBJ2-1; D may be TRBD2 (6 bases). The CDR3 spans 13 residues. The V gene lost 6 bases and the J gene lost 7 bases, with 13 bases spanning the gap. Germline V CDR1 and CDR2: SSHAT, FNYEAQ (reference sequence). CDR3 DNA sequence: TGTGCCAGCAGTCCCCTTGGGGGGAATGAGCAGTTCTTC. Residues: CASSPLGGNEQFF.

This chain joins TRBV5-1 and TRBJ1-2, with D possibly matching TRBD1 (5 bases). Trimming stripped 3 bases from V and 3 bases from J, with 12 bases between. There are 14 residues in the CDR3. In germline, CDR1 is SGHRS, CDR2 YFSETQ. The CDR3 spells CASSSLTADYGYTF. The DNA for the CDR3 is TGCGCCAGCAGCTCCTTGACAGCCGACTATGGCTACACCTTC.

This chain uses TRBV4-2 with TRBJ1-2; possibly TRBD1 for D (6 bases). The V end was cut by 2 bases, the J end by 13 bases, with 23 bases between. CDR1 is LGHNA, CDR2 YNFKEQ, per germline. CDR3 size: 15 residues. This CDR3 is CASSQWSGAGSPPTF. In nucleotides, the CDR3 is TGTGCCAGCAGCCAATGGTCGGGGGCAGGGTCGCCCCCCACCTTC.

J is TRBJ1-1 and V is TRBV7-9; D is ambiguous. The CDR3 is 14 residues long. Germline V lookup: CDR1 SEHNR, CDR2 FQNEAQ (reference sequence). V lost 1 base and J lost 0, with 6 bases in between. CDR3 sequence (DNA): TGTGCCAGCAGCTTAGGGCGGATGAACACTGAAGCTTTCTTT. Its translation is CASSLGRMNTEAFF. The full variable domain, its missing parts supplied by reference TRBV7-9 and TRBJ1-1, is DTGVSQNPRHKITKRGQNVTFRCDPISEHNRLYWYRQTLGQGPEFLTYFQNEAQLEKSRLLSDRFSAERPKGSFSTLEIQRTEQGDSAMYLCASSLGRMNTEAFFGQGTRLTVV.

This chain connects TRBV4-1 to TRBJ1-5; D is ambiguous. Germline assignment: CDR1 MGHRA and CDR2 YSYEKL. The germline V and J ends were trimmed by 1 base and 2 bases, with 18 bases remaining between them. The CDR3 sequence is 18 residues long. The CDR3: CASSQAVVRVIGNQPQHF. The CDR3 bases are TGCGCCAGCAGCCAAGCTGTGGTTAGGGTTATTGGCAATCAGCCCCAGCATTTT.

The genes are TRBV4-3 and TRBJ1-4; D ambiguous. Germline V CDR1 and CDR2: LGHNA, YSLEER. The CDR3 covers 13 residues. V gave up 4 bases and J gave up 8 bases, with 11 bases separating them. The CDR3 DNA follows: TGCGCCAGCAGCCGAGTATTGGGGGAAAAACTGTTTTTT. This codes for CASSRVLGEKLFF.

A word on this clone: At the DNA level, this CDR3 is encoded by other sequences in the same sample as well. The J gene is TRBJ1-1, the V gene TRBV7-3; 7 bases agree with TRBD1. CDR1 is SGHTA, CDR2 FQGTGA, per germline. This CDR3 has 13 residues. V gave up 5 bases and J gave up 1 base; unmatched junction bases: 1. CDR3 DNA sequence: TGTGCCAGCAGCAGGGACAGGAACACTGAAGCTTTCTTT. Protein product: CASSRDRNTEAFF. Drawing the rest from reference TRBV7-3 and TRBJ1-1, the complete variable domain is GAGVSQTPSNKVTEKGKYVELRCDPISGHTALYWYRQSLGQGPEFLIYFQGTGAADDSGLPNDRFFAVRPEGSVSTLKIQRTERGDSAVYLCASSRDRNTEAFFGQGTRLTVV.

The chain couples TRBV5-1 to TRBJ2-7; D might be TRBD1 or TRBD2, each matching 7 bases. The V gene's germline CDR1 is SGHRS and CDR2 YFSETQ. The CDR3 loop spans 13 amino acids. Trimming shortened V by 1 base and J by 7 bases, and 12 bases separated the two germline ends. CDR3: CASSLTQGGEQYF. CDR3 DNA sequence: TGCGCCAGCAGCTTGACCCAGGGGGGGGAGCAGTACTTC. The full variable domain, its missing parts supplied by reference TRBV5-1 and TRBJ2-7, is KAGVTQTPRYLIKTRGQQVTLSCSPISGHRSVSWYQQTPGQGLQFLFEYFSETQRNKGNFPGRFSGRQFSNSRSEMNVSTLELGDSALYLCASSLTQGGEQYFGPGTRLTVT.

The V gene is TRBV6-6, the J gene TRBJ2-5, with D unclear. V gave up 5 bases and J gave up 0 bases, with 19 bases separating them. The CDR3 runs to 17 residues. Germline CDR1 reads MNHNY; CDR2 reads SVGAGI (reference sequence). CDR3 region: CASSPQISKKYQETQYF. CDR3 DNA: TGTGCCAGCAGTCCCCAGATTTCCAAAAAGTACCAAGAGACCCAGTACTTC.

The sample holds one count of this clone. Here the CDR3 reads CASSLTTTNEKLFF. The CDR3 nucleotides read TGTGCCAGCAGTCTTACTACAACTAATGAAAAACTGTTTTTT. This chain links TRBV6-5 with TRBJ1-4; no clear D gene. This CDR3 contains 14 residues. CDR1 and CDR2 from the germline V gene are MNHEY and SVGAGI. The V end lost 5 bases, the J end lost 0 bases, and 7 bases lay between the germline ends.

This chain connects TRBV25-1 to TRBJ2-5; D unresolved. Trimming stripped 1 base from V and 4 bases from J, with 10 bases between. Germline assignment: CDR1 MGHDK and CDR2 SYGVNS. The CDR3 has 14 amino acids. CDR3 DNA sequence: TGTGCCAGCAGTGAATCTCACGAGGTAGAGACCCAGTACTTC. Its translation is CASSESHEVETQYF.